This T cell receptor beta chain was captured in a study of radiotherapy plus CTLA-4 blockade in lung cancer. Trimming stripped 5 bases from V and 5 bases from J, with 12 bases between. Per the germline V gene, CDR1 is SGHTA and CDR2 is FQGNSA. CDR3 length: 14 residues. Here immunoSEQ multiplex PCR was the method, and the copy in TCRdb shows in-frame clones only, minus some. The table lists 75,000 to 100,000 clones, around nine tenths of them singletons. The sequence was obtained from a human donor with non-small cell lung cancer that progressed on radiotherapy plus ipilimumab. The sample was peripheral blood, taken from a patient treated with radiotherapy plus ipilimumab. This chain joins TRBV7-2 and TRBJ2-2, with a possible D match to TRBD1 (6 bases). The CDR3 DNA reads as TGTGCCAGCAGCGTACAGGGTCAGACCGGGGAGCTGTTTTTT. Protein product: CASSVQGQTGELFF.